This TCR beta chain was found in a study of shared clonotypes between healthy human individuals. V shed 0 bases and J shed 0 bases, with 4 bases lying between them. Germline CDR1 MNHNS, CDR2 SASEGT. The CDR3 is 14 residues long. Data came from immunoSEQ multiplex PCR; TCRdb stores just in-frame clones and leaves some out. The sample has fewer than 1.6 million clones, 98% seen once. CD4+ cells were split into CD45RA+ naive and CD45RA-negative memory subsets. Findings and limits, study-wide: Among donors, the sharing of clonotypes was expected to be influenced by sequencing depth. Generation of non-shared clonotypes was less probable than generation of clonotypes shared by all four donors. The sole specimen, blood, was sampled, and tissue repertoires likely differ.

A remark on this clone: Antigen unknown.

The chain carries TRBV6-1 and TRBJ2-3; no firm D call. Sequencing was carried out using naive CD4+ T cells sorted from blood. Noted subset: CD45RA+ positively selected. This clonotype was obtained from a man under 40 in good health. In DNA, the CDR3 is TGTGCCAGCAGTGAAGCGACTAGCACAGATACGCAGTATTTT. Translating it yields CASSEATSTDTQYF.